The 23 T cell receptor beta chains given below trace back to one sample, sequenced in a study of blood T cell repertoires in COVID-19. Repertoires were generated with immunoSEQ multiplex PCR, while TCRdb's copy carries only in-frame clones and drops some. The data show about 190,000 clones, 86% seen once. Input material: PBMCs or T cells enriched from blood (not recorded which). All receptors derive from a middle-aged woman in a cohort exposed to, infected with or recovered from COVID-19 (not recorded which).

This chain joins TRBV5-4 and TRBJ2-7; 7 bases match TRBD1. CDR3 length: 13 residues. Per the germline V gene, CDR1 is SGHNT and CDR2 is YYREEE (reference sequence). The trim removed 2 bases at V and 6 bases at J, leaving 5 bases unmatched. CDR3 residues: CASSLDRVGEQYF. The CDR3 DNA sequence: TGTGCCAGCAGCTTAGACAGGGTGGGCGAGCAGTACTTC.

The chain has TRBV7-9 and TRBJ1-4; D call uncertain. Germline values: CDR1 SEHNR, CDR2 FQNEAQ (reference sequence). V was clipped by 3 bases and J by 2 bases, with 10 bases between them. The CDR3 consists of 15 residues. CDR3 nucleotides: TGTGCCAGCAGCTTTGTCGACTATACTAATGAAAAACTGTTTTTT. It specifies CASSFVDYTNEKLFF.

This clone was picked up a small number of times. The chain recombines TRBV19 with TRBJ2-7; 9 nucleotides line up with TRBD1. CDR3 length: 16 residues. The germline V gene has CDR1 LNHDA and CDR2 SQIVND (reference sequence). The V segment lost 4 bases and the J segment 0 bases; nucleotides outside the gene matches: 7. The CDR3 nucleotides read TGTGCCAGTAGTACCTCTTCACAGGGGGCCTCCTACGAGCAGTACTTC. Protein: CASSTSSQGASYEQYF.

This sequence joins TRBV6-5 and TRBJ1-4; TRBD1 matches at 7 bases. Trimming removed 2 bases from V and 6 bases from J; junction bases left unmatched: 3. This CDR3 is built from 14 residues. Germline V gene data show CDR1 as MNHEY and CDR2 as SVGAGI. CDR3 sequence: CASSYRGQDEKLFF. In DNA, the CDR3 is TGTGCCAGCAGTTACAGGGGGCAGGATGAAAAACTGTTTTTT.

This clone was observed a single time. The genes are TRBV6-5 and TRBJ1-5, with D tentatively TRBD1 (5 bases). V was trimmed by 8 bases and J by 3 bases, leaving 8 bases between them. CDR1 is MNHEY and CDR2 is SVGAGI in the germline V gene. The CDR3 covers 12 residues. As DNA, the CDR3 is TGTGCCAGCGCGGGGGACAATCAGCCCCAGCATTTT. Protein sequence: CASAGDNQPQHF.

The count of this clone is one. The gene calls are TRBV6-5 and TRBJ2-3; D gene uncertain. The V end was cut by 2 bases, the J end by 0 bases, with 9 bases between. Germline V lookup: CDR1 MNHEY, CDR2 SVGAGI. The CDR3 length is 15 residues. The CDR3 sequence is CASSYDEASTDTQYF. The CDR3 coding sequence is TGTGCCAGCAGTTACGATGAAGCTAGCACAGATACGCAGTATTTT.

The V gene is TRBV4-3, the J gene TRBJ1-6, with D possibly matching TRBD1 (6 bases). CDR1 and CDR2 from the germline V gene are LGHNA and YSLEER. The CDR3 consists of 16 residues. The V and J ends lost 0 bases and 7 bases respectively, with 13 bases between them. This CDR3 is CASSQEPQGNNSPLHF. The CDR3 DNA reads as TGCGCCAGCAGCCAAGAACCCCAGGGGAACAATTCACCCCTCCACTTT.

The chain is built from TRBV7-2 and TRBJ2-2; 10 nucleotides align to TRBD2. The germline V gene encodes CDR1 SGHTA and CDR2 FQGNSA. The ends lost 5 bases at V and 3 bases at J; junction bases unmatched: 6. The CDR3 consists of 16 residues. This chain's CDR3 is CASSPLAGVHTGELFF. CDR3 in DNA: TGTGCCAGCAGCCCTCTAGCGGGAGTACACACCGGGGAGCTGTTTTTT.

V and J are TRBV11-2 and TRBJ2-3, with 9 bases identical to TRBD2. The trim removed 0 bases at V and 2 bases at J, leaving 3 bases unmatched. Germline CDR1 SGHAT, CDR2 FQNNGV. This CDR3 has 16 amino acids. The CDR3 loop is CASSLETSGLTDTQYF. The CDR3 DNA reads TGTGCCAGCAGCTTAGAGACTAGCGGCCTCACAGATACGCAGTATTTT.

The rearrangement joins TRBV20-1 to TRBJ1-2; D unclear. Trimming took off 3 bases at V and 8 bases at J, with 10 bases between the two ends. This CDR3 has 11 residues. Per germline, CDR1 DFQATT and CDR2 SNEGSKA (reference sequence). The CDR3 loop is CSAREAWGYTF. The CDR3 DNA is TGCAGTGCTAGGGAGGCTTGGGGCTACACCTTC.

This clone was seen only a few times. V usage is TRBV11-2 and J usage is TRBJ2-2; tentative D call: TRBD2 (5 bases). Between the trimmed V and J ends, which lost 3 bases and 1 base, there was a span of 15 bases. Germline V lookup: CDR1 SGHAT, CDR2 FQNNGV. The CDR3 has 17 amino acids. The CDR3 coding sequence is TGTGCCAGCAGCTTGGCCGCGGACTTTAGGAACACCGGGGAGCTGTTTTTT. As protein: CASSLAADFRNTGELFF.

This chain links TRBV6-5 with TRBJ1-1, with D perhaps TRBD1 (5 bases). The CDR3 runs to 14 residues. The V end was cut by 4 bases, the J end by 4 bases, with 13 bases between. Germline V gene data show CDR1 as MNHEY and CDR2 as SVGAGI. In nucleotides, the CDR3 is TGTGCCAGCAGTTGGGACTTCTTTACCACTGAAGCTTTCTTT. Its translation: CASSWDFFTTEAFF.

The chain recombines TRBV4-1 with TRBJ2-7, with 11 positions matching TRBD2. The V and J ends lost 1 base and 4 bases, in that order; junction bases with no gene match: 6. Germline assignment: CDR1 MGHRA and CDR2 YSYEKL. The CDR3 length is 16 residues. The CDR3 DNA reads TGCGCCAGCAGCCAAGTATATCTAGCGGGGGGATACGAGCAGTACTTC. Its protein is CASSQVYLAGGYEQYF.

CDR3 amino acids: CSAIQGNGYTF. CDR3 bases: TGCAGTGCCATTCAGGGGAACGGCTACACCTTC. V is TRBV20-1 and J is TRBJ1-2; the D gene is possibly TRBD1 (6 bases). CDR3 size: 11 residues. The V end was cut by 6 bases, the J end by 8 bases, with 13 bases between. In germline, CDR1 is DFQATT, CDR2 SNEGSKA (reference sequence).

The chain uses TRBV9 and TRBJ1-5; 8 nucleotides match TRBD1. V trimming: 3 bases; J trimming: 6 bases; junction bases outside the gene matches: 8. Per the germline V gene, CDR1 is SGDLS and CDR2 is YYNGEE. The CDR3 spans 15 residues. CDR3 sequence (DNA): TGTGCCAGCAGCGGCGGGACAGGCGAGGGTCAGCCCCAGCATTTT. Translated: CASSGGTGEGQPQHF.

CDR3 nucleotide sequence: TGTGCCAGCAGCGCGGGGGACAGGGGGATTGAAGCTTTCTTT. It specifies CASSAGDRGIEAFF. This chain joins TRBV7-2 and TRBJ1-1, with 11 bases fitting TRBD1. Per germline, CDR1 SGHTA and CDR2 FQGNSA. There are 14 residues in the CDR3. The ends lost 5 bases at V and 7 bases at J; junction bases unmatched: 6. The full variable domain, in which reference TRBV7-2 and TRBJ1-1 provide the parts outside the CDR3, is GAGVSQSPSNKVTEKGKDVELRCDPISGHTALYWYRQSLGQGLEFLIYFQGNSAPDKSGLPSDRFSAERTGGSVSTLTIQRTQQEDSAVYLCASSAGDRGIEAFFGQGTRLTVV.

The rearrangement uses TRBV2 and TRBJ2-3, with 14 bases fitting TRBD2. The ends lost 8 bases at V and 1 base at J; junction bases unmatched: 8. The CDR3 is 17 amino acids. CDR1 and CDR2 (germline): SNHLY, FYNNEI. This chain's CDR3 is CASSWGTSGSGTDTQYF. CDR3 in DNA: TGTGCCAGCTCGTGGGGGACTAGCGGGAGCGGCACAGATACGCAGTATTTT.

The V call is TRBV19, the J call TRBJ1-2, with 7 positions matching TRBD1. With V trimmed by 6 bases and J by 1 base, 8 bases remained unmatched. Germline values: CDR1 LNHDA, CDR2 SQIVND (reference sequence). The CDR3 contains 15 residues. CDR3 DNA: TGTGCCAGTAGCGGGACAGTTCTAAATAACTATGGCTACACCTTC. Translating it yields CASSGTVLNNYGYTF.

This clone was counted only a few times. In nucleotides, the CDR3 is TGTGCCAGCAGCTGGGACAGTCCCCTTGAAGCTTTCTTT. This codes for CASSWDSPLEAFF. This sequence joins TRBV11-2 and TRBJ1-1; 7 bases agree with TRBD1. The CDR3 extends over 13 amino acids. The V gene end was trimmed by 4 bases and the J gene end by 7 bases; junction bases not matched to a gene: 6. Germline V CDR1 and CDR2: SGHAT, FQNNGV.

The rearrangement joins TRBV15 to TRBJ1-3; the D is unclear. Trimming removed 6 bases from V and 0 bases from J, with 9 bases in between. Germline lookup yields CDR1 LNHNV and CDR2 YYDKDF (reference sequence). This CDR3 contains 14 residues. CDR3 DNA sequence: TGTGCCACCAGGGGAGTTCGCTCTGGAAACACCATATATTTT. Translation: CATRGVRSGNTIYF.

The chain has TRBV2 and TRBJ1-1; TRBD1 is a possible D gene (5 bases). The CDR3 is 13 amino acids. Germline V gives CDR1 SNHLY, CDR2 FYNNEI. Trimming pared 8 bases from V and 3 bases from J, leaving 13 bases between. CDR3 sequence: CASLGQGYTEAFF. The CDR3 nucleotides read TGTGCCAGCTTGGGTCAGGGTTACACTGAAGCTTTCTTT. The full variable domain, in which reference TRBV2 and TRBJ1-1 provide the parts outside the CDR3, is EPEVTQTPSHQVTQMGQEVILRCVPISNHLYFYWYRQILGQKVEFLVSFYNNEISEKSEIFDDQFSVERPDGSNFTLKIRSTKLEDSAMYFCASLGQGYTEAFFGQGTRLTVV.

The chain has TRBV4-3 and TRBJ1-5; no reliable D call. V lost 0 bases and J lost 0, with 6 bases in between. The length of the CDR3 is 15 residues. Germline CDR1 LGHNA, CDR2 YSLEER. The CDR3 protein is CASSQDGHSNQPQHF. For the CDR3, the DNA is TGCGCCAGCAGCCAAGATGGGCATAGCAATCAGCCCCAGCATTTT.

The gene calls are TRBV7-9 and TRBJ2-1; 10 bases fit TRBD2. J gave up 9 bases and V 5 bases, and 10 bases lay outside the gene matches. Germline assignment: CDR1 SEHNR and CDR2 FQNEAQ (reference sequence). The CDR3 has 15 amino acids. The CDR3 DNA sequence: TGTGCCAGCAGCGCGGGGGGTAGCGGGAGGACTGAGCAGTTCTTC. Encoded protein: CASSAGGSGRTEQFF.